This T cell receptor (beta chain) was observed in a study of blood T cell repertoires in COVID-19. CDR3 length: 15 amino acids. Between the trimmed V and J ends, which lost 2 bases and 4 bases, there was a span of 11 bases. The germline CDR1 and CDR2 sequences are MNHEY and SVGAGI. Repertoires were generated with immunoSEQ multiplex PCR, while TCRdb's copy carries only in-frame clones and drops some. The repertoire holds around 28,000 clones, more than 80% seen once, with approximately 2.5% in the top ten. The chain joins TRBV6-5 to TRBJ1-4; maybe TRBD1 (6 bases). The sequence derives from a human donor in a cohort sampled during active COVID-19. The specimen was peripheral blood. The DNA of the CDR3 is TGTGCCAGCAGTTACATACAGGGCCGTAATGAAAAACTGTTTTTT. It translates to CASSYIQGRNEKLFF.